Included here is one TCR beta chain sequence, with context. TCRdb passed the 5' RACE reads through MiXCR, listing each CDR3 protein once. The sample contains 80,000 to 100,000 distinct CDR3 sequences, more than 9.5% of which appear only once. This entry is derived from a study of early T cells in non-severe SARS-CoV-2 infection. The origin of this receptor is an adult who was a healthcare worker with PCR-confirmed SARS-CoV-2 infection or an uninfected control (not recorded which). Here the sequenced sample was whole blood, taken at baseline.

Here the CDR3 reads CASTRLAGRNEQFF. CDR3 nucleotide sequence: TGTGCCAGCACGCGACTAGCGGGAAGGAATGAGCAGTTCTTC. The chain recombines TRBV7-2 with TRBJ2-1; the match to TRBD2 covers 11 bases. The CDR3 is 14 residues long. V shed 7 bases, J shed 7 bases, and the junction held 6 bases outside the gene matches. Looked up from germline, CDR1 is SGHTA and CDR2 is FQGNSA.